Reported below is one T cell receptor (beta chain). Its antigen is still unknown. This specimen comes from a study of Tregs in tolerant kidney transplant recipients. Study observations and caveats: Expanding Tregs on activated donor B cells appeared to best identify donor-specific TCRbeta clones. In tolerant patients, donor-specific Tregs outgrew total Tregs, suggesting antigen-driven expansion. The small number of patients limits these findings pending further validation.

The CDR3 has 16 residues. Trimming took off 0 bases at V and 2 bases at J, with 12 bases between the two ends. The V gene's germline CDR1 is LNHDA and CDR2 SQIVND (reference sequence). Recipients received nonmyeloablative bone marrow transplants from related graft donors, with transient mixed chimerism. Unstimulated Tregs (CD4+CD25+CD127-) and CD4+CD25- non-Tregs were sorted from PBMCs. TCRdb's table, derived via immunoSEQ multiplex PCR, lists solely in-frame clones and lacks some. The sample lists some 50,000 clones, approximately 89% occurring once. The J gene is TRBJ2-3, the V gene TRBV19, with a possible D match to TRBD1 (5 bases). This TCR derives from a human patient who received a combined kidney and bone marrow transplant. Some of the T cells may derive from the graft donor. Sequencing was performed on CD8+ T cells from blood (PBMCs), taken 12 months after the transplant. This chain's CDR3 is CASSIDGPGNTDTQYF. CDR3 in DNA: TGTGCCAGTAGTATAGACGGGCCAGGGAACACAGATACGCAGTATTTT.